One sample yielded the 30 T cell receptor beta chains listed below, sequenced in a study of blood T cell repertoires in COVID-19 (dated by TCRdb to 2020 to 2022). Receptor libraries were prepared by the immunoSEQ multiplex PCR assay. The source is immuneACCESS, and TCRdb retained only in-frame sequences with V and J called. Part of the clones is not carried over; for the studies checked, unresolved V genes explain less than half of this, and the remainder is unexplained. Present in this sample are 35,000 to 50,000 clones, 70% to 85% of which were seen just once. The leading ten clones occupy over 9% of the sample. The sequencing sample was made of peripheral blood. All receptors come from a human donor in a cohort sampled during active COVID-19.

The CDR3 loop is CASSPNRGSGANVLTF. In nucleotides, the CDR3 is TGTGCCAGCAGCCCAAACCGTGGGAGCGGGGCCAACGTCCTGACTTTC. The chain recombines TRBV7-2 with TRBJ2-6; tentatively, D is TRBD2 (5 bases). The CDR3 runs to 16 residues. CDR1 is SGHTA and CDR2 is FQGNSA in the germline V gene. Between the trimmed V and J ends, which lost 5 bases and 4 bases, there was a span of 15 bases.

V is TRBV6-6 and J is TRBJ1-5; D not resolved. The CDR3 covers 14 residues. V was clipped by 2 bases and J by 7 bases, with 12 bases between them. Germline values: CDR1 MNHNY, CDR2 SVGAGI (reference sequence). CDR3 amino acids: CASSYPERGQPQHF. The DNA for the CDR3 is TGTGCCAGCAGTTACCCCGAAAGAGGGCAGCCCCAGCATTTT.

This chain joins TRBV7-8 and TRBJ1-6; D gene ambiguous. CDR1 SGHVS and CDR2 FQNEAQ come from the germline V gene. V shed 7 bases and J shed 6 bases, with 22 bases lying between them. The CDR3 contains 17 residues. The CDR3 reads CASTPEGWVGVNSPLHF. In DNA form, the CDR3 reads TGTGCCAGCACCCCCGAGGGCTGGGTTGGGGTTAATTCACCCCTCCACTTT.

This chain uses TRBV4-1 with TRBJ2-5, with 14 bases that match TRBD2. The CDR3 covers 18 residues. The germline V gene encodes CDR1 MGHRA and CDR2 YSYEKL. With 4 bases clipped from V and 1 base from J, the junction kept 8 bases outside the gene matches. This CDR3 is CASSLGLAGGLFQETQYF. CDR3 DNA sequence: TGCGCCAGCAGCCTCGGACTAGCGGGGGGACTTTTCCAAGAGACCCAGTACTTC.

The J gene is TRBJ2-3, the V gene TRBV7-9; D possibly corresponds to TRBD1 (8 bases). CDR3 length: 16 amino acids. Trimming cost V 4 bases and J 3 bases, with 17 bases left between them. CDR1 and CDR2 from the germline V gene are SEHNR and FQNEAQ (reference sequence). The CDR3 DNA reads as TGTGCCAGCAGCTCCGGACAGGGAGGGGGTACAGATACGCAGTATTTT. Translating it yields CASSSGQGGGTDTQYF. The full variable domain, with the rest looked up from reference TRBV7-9 and TRBJ2-3, is DTGVSQNPRHKITKRGQNVTFRCDPISEHNRLYWYRQTLGQGPEFLTYFQNEAQLEKSRLLSDRFSAERPKGSFSTLEIQRTEQGDSAMYLCASSSGQGGGTDTQYFGPGTRLTVL.

This rearrangement joins TRBV28 to TRBJ2-5; 8 bases map to TRBD2. Germline V gene data show CDR1 as MDHEN and CDR2 as SYDVKM. The CDR3 contains 17 residues. J gave up 1 base and V 3 bases, and 10 bases lay outside the gene matches. CDR3 nucleotide sequence: TGTGCCAGCAGTTTCGTCGGTAGCGGGGCACTCCAAGAGACCCAGTACTTC. Its protein is CASSFVGSGALQETQYF.

The rearrangement links TRBV7-6 to TRBJ1-6; TRBD1 agrees at 7 bases. The V gene's germline CDR1 is SGHVS and CDR2 FNYEAQ. This CDR3 comprises 16 residues. V shed 3 bases, J shed 5 bases, and the junction held 7 bases outside the gene matches. This CDR3 reads CASSFRQGADNSPLHF. CDR3 nucleotide sequence: TGTGCCAGCAGCTTCCGACAGGGAGCAGATAATTCACCCCTCCACTTT.

The rearrangement links TRBV6-5 to TRBJ1-6; D might be TRBD1 (6 bases). Trimming took 6 bases from V and 7 from J, leaving 13 bases between them. Germline loops: CDR1 MNHEY, CDR2 SVGAGI. The CDR3 has 14 residues. CDR3 sequence (DNA): TGTGCCAGCAGCCAGGGGAGGGGGAATTCACCCCTCCACTTT. Protein product: CASSQGRGNSPLHF.

The rearrangement joins TRBV6-1 to TRBJ1-1; D is possibly TRBD1 (5 bases). Germline V lookup: CDR1 MNHNS, CDR2 SASEGT. V shed 3 bases and J shed 6 bases, with 8 bases lying between them. This CDR3 has 12 residues. Here the CDR3 reads CASSDRQPEAFF. Here the CDR3 DNA reads TGTGCCAGCAGTGATCGACAGCCTGAAGCTTTCTTT.

The rearrangement links TRBV11-2 to TRBJ2-3; TRBD2 aligns across 10 bases. Losses at the gene ends were 6 bases for V and 1 base for J; bases not matched to a gene: 4. The CDR3 covers 15 residues. Germline V lookup: CDR1 SGHAT, CDR2 FQNNGV. The DNA of the CDR3 is TGTGCCAGCAGTTTTAGCGGGGGGCGCACAGATACGCAGTATTTT. Amino acids: CASSFSGGRTDTQYF.

The chain joins TRBV5-1 to TRBJ2-3, with 9 bases identical to TRBD1. The V segment lost 4 bases and the J segment 0 bases; nucleotides outside the gene matches: 3. The CDR3 runs 15 residues. Looked up from germline, CDR1 is SGHRS and CDR2 is YFSETQ. CDR3: CASSAQGASTDTQYF. In DNA form, the CDR3 reads TGCGCCAGCAGCGCACAGGGGGCGAGCACAGATACGCAGTATTTT.

The chain recombines TRBV20-1 with TRBJ1-2; no clear D. The CDR3 consists of 8 residues. The germline V gene has CDR1 DFQATT and CDR2 SNEGSKA (reference sequence). The CDR3 nucleotides read TGCAGCGACTATGGCTACACCTTC. The encoded protein is CSDYGYTF.

V is TRBV5-1 and J is TRBJ2-2, with D unclear. This CDR3 comprises 15 residues. V lost 2 bases, J lost 3 bases, and 11 bases lay in between. Germline V gene lookup returns CDR1 SGHRS and CDR2 YFSETQ. This CDR3 is CASSLATSHTGELFF. The CDR3 DNA follows: TGCGCCAGCAGCTTAGCGACTTCCCACACCGGGGAGCTGTTTTTT.

The CDR3 loop reads CASSAGGLGDTQYF. DNA for the CDR3: TGTGCCAGCAGTGCCGGGGGTTTAGGAGATACGCAGTATTTT. This chain links TRBV2 with TRBJ2-3, with D possibly being TRBD2 (6 bases). CDR1 SNHLY and CDR2 FYNNEI come from the germline V gene. V lost 4 bases and J lost 5, with 13 bases in between. This CDR3 region has 14 residues.

This clone was seen a single time. The V gene is TRBV19, the J gene TRBJ2-7; 9 positions match TRBD1. The CDR3 loop spans 16 amino acids. Germline V gene sequence: CDR1 LNHDA, CDR2 SQIVND (reference sequence). The ends lost 6 bases at V and 5 bases at J; junction bases unmatched: 14. CDR3 amino acids: CASSTLQGALINEQYF. The CDR3 region has the DNA TGTGCCAGTAGCACTCTACAGGGGGCATTAATCAACGAGCAGTACTTC.

The chain combines TRBV28 with TRBJ2-3, with D tentatively TRBD2 (6 bases). The CDR3 totals 16 residues. Germline CDR1 MDHEN, CDR2 SYDVKM. V gave up 5 bases and J gave up 1 base, with 16 bases separating them. Here the CDR3 DNA reads TGTGCCAGCAGTCTAGACCCGGGGGAGGGCACAGATACGCAGTATTTT. Encoded protein: CASSLDPGEGTDTQYF. The whole variable domain, remainder taken from reference TRBV28 and TRBJ2-3, is DVKVTQSSRYLVKRTGEKVFLECVQDMDHENMFWYRQDPGLGLRLIYFSYDVKMKEKGDIPEGYSVSREKKERFSLILESASTNQTSMYLCASSLDPGEGTDTQYFGPGTRLTVL.

The DNA for the CDR3 is TGTGCCAGCAGCGGCCTCGGGGTAACCTACAATGAGCAGTTCTTC. It yields the protein CASSGLGVTYNEQFF. The V gene is TRBV7-2, the J gene TRBJ2-1, with D possibly TRBD2 on 5 matching bases. CDR1 is SGHTA and CDR2 is FQGNSA in the germline V gene. CDR3 size: 15 residues. V was shortened by 5 bases and J by 2 bases, with 13 bases between the two germline ends. Variable domain in full (rest from reference TRBV7-2 and TRBJ2-1): GAGVSQSPSNKVTEKGKDVELRCDPISGHTALYWYRQSLGQGLEFLIYFQGNSAPDKSGLPSDRFSAERTGGSVSTLTIQRTQQEDSAVYLCASSGLGVTYNEQFFGPGTRLTVL.

The V gene is TRBV28, the J gene TRBJ1-1; 7 bases are shared with TRBD1. The germline gives CDR1 MDHEN, CDR2 SYDVKM. The CDR3 sequence is 14 residues long. After removal of 6 bases from V and 4 bases from J, the junction contained 8 bases not matched to a gene. The CDR3 loop reads CASRIQGRSTEAFF. As DNA, the CDR3 is TGTGCCAGCAGAATACAGGGGAGAAGCACTGAAGCTTTCTTT.

The V call is TRBV19, the J call TRBJ1-6; 7 bases map to TRBD1. The V and J ends lost 7 bases and 7 bases, in that order; junction bases with no gene match: 10. This CDR3 spans 15 amino acids. Per germline, CDR1 LNHDA and CDR2 SQIVND (reference sequence). The CDR3 here is CASNPQGRVNSPLHF. The DNA for the CDR3 is TGTGCCAGTAACCCACAGGGGCGCGTAAATTCACCCCTCCACTTT. Full variable domain (remainder filled in from reference TRBV19 and TRBJ1-6): DGGITQSPKYLFRKEGQNVTLSCEQNLNHDAMYWYRQDPGQGLRLIYYSQIVNDFQKGDIAEGYSVSREKKESFPLTVTSAQKNPTAFYLCASNPQGRVNSPLHFGNGTRLTVT.

V is TRBV6-2 or TRBV6-3 and J is TRBJ1-2; D might be TRBD1 (5 bases). Germline V gene data show CDR1 as MNHEY and CDR2 as SVGEGT. The CDR3 consists of 15 residues. The V end was cut by 5 bases, the J end by 4 bases, with 17 bases between. DNA for the CDR3: TGTGCCAGCAGTCGTCGCGGGGGGAGCCCCTATGGCTACACCTTC. Residues: CASSRRGGSPYGYTF.

The rearrangement joins TRBV9 to TRBJ2-3, with 11 nucleotides matching TRBD2. This CDR3 has 15 residues. Germline CDR1 reads SGDLS; CDR2 reads YYNGEE. V dropped 0 bases and J dropped 6; count of bases not matched to a gene: 3. CDR3 amino acids: CASSVALAGGDTQYF. The CDR3, as DNA: TGTGCCAGCAGCGTAGCCCTAGCGGGGGGTGATACGCAGTATTTT. Drawing the rest from reference TRBV9 and TRBJ2-3, the complete variable domain is DSGVTQTPKHLITATGQRVTLRCSPRSGDLSVYWYQQSLDQGLQFLIQYYNGEERAKGNILERFSAQQFPDLHSELNLSSLELGDSALYFCASSVALAGGDTQYFGPGTRLTVL.

The CDR3, as DNA: TGTGCCAGCAGTGAAGCCCTGGCAGGGGCCGTTCTCTATGGCTACACCTTC. Translating it yields CASSEALAGAVLYGYTF. The chain links TRBV6-1 to TRBJ1-2, with a possible D match to TRBD1 (6 bases). CDR1 and CDR2 (germline): MNHNS, SASEGT. V lost 0 bases to trimming and J lost 4 bases, with 18 bases between them. This CDR3 is 17 amino acids long.

V gene TRBV19 combines with J gene TRBJ1-5; D unclear. There are 13 residues in the CDR3. The ends were cut back, 5 bases at V and 3 bases at J, with 8 bases in the middle. CDR1 LNHDA and CDR2 SQIVND come from the germline V gene (reference sequence). The CDR3 here is CASSPGYNQPQHF. CDR3 DNA sequence: TGTGCCAGTAGTCCAGGTTACAATCAGCCCCAGCATTTT.

V and J are TRBV7-3 and TRBJ2-5, with a weak D call TRBD2 (5 bases). CDR3 size: 13 residues. Germline V gene data show CDR1 as SGHTA and CDR2 as FQGTGA. V was cut by 5 bases and J by 7 bases, with 14 bases left in between. CDR3 amino acids: CASSPTGSGTQYF. CDR3 bases: TGTGCCAGCAGCCCGACGGGGAGTGGGACCCAGTACTTC.

The CDR3 DNA reads TGTGCCAGCAGTTACGGGCCGAATGAGCAGTTCTTC. Translation: CASSYGPNEQFF. The chain has TRBV6-5 and TRBJ2-1; D is ambiguous. The CDR3 extends over 12 amino acids. V lost 2 bases to trimming and J lost 7 bases, with 6 bases between them. In germline, CDR1 is MNHEY, CDR2 SVGAGI.

This chain links TRBV28 with TRBJ1-2; D not certain. Trimming shortened V by 1 base and J by 5 bases, and 5 bases separated the two germline ends. Germline lookup yields CDR1 MDHEN and CDR2 SYDVKM. The CDR3 loop spans 12 amino acids. CDR3 loop: CASSLSSYGYTF. Written as DNA, the CDR3 is TGTGCCAGCAGTTTATCCAGTTATGGCTACACCTTC.

The chain uses TRBV6-5 and TRBJ1-6, with TRBD1 matching over 7 bases. CDR1 MNHEY and CDR2 SVGAGI come from the germline V gene. V dropped 7 bases and J dropped 6; count of bases not matched to a gene: 6. CDR3 length: 14 residues. CDR3 nucleotide sequence: TGTGCCAGCAACCGGGGACAGACTAATTCACCCCTCCACTTT. Encoded protein: CASNRGQTNSPLHF.

V is TRBV7-5 and J is TRBJ2-7; the table's D call, TRBD1, has no DNA check behind it. TRBV7-5 is assigned pseudogene status. The CDR3 has 15 residues. DNA of the CDR3: TGTGTCAGAAGGTCAGGGACAGGGCGCTCCTACGAGCAGTACTTC. It encodes CVRRSGTGRSYEQYF.

This clone was detected only once. The gene calls are TRBV27 and TRBJ2-1, with 10 bases identical to TRBD2. Trimming took 7 bases from V and 2 from J; bases not matched to a gene: 5. Germline loops: CDR1 MNHEY, CDR2 SMNVEV (reference sequence). The CDR3 loop spans 15 amino acids. Here the CDR3 DNA reads TGTGCCAGCACCCGTAGCGGGGGGCCCTACAATGAGCAGTTCTTC. This codes for CASTRSGGPYNEQFF.

The gene calls are TRBV15 and TRBJ2-7; 9 bases match TRBD1. The CDR3 consists of 14 residues. V trimming: 2 bases; J trimming: 7 bases; junction bases outside the gene matches: 6. The germline V gene encodes CDR1 LNHNV and CDR2 YYDKDF (reference sequence). The DNA of the CDR3 is TGTGCCACCAGCAGAACGACAGGGGGGTCTGAGCAGTACTTC. This translates into CATSRTTGGSEQYF.